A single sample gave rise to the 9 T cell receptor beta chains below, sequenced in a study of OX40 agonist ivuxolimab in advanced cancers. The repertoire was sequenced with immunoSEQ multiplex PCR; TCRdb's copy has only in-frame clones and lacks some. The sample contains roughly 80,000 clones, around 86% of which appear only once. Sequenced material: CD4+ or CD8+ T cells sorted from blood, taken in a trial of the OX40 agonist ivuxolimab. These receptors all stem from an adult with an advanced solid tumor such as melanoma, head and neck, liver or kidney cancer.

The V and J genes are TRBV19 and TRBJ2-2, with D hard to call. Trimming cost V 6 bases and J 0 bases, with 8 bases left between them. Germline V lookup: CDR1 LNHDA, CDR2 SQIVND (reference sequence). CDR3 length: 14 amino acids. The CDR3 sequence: CASRTSTNTGELFF. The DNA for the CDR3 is TGTGCCAGTAGGACCAGTACGAACACCGGGGAGCTGTTTTTT.

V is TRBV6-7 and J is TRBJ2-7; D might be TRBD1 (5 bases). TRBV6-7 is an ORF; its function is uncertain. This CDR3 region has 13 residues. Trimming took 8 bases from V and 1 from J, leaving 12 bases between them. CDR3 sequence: CASVYTGSYEQYF. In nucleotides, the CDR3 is TGTGCCAGCGTATACACAGGTTCCTACGAGCAGTACTTC.

The CDR3 sequence is CATSRDWDSYEQYF. The CDR3 DNA reads as TGTGCCACCAGCAGAGATTGGGACTCCTACGAGCAGTACTTC. J is TRBJ2-7 and V is TRBV15; D is undetermined. The CDR3 sequence is 14 residues long. Trimming cost V 0 bases and J 0 bases, with 6 bases left between them. Germline assignment: CDR1 LNHNV and CDR2 YYDKDF (reference sequence).

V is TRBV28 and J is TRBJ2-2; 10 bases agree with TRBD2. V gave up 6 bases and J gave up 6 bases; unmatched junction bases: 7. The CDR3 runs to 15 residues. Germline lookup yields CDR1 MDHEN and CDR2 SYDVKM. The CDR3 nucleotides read TGTGCCAGCAGCCCGGCTAGCGGGAGCGCCGGGGAGCTGTTTTTT. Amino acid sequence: CASSPASGSAGELFF.

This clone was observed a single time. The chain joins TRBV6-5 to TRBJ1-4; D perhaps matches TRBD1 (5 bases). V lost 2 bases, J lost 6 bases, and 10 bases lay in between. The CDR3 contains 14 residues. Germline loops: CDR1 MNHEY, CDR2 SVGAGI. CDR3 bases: TGTGCCAGCAGTTACAGGGGTGGAGATGAAAAACTGTTTTTT. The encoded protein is CASSYRGGDEKLFF.

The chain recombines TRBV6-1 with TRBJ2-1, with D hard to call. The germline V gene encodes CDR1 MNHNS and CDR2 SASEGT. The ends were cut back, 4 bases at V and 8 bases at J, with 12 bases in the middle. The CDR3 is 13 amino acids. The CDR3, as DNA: TGTGCCAGCAGTGTAGTGAGAGGCGATGAGCAGTTCTTC. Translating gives CASSVVRGDEQFF.

The CDR3 loop reads CASSFDGPNTGELFF. The CDR3 nucleotides are TGTGCCAGCAGCTTCGATGGCCCCAACACCGGGGAGCTGTTTTTT. This sequence joins TRBV5-6 and TRBJ2-2; no definite D call. Germline CDR1 reads SGHDT; CDR2 reads YYEEEE. The V end lost 2 bases, the J end lost 2 bases, and 10 bases lay between the germline ends. This CDR3 region has 15 residues.

Here the CDR3 reads CAWSVPGTVSNYGYTF. The CDR3 nucleotides are TGTGCCTGGAGTGTCCCCGGGACAGTTAGTAACTATGGCTACACCTTC. The V and J genes are TRBV30 and TRBJ1-2; 7 bases are a match to TRBD1. V gave up 0 bases and J gave up 1 base; unmatched junction bases: 8. Germline V gene sequence: CDR1 GTSNPN, CDR2 SVGIG (reference sequence). The CDR3 is 16 residues long.

In DNA form, the CDR3 reads TGTGCCAGTAGTAACCCAGGAGCTAACTATGGCTACACCTTC. It yields the protein CASSNPGANYGYTF. V and J are TRBV19 and TRBJ1-2; D is uncertain. CDR1 and CDR2 (germline): LNHDA, SQIVND (reference sequence). Between the trimmed V and J ends, which lost 4 bases and 0 bases, there was a span of 9 bases. This CDR3 comprises 14 residues.